This T cell receptor beta chain was sequenced for a study of T cell changes during pregnancy in multiple sclerosis. The CDR3 sequence is 13 residues long. V shed 5 bases and J shed 4 bases, with 11 bases lying between them. The germline CDR1 and CDR2 sequences are LNHNV and YYDKDF (reference sequence). Generated by immunoSEQ multiplex PCR, the TCRdb table keeps only in-frame clones and is missing some. The sample records approximately 53,000 clones, about 90% being singletons. The chain joins TRBV15 to TRBJ1-1; the D is unclear. This TCR was recovered from a female donor in good health, enrolled as a control in a pregnancy study. Specimen: peripheral blood, collected after pregnancy. CDR3 residues: CATSEGRSTEAFF. CDR3 coding DNA: TGTGCCACCAGCGAGGGCAGGAGCACTGAAGCTTTCTTT.